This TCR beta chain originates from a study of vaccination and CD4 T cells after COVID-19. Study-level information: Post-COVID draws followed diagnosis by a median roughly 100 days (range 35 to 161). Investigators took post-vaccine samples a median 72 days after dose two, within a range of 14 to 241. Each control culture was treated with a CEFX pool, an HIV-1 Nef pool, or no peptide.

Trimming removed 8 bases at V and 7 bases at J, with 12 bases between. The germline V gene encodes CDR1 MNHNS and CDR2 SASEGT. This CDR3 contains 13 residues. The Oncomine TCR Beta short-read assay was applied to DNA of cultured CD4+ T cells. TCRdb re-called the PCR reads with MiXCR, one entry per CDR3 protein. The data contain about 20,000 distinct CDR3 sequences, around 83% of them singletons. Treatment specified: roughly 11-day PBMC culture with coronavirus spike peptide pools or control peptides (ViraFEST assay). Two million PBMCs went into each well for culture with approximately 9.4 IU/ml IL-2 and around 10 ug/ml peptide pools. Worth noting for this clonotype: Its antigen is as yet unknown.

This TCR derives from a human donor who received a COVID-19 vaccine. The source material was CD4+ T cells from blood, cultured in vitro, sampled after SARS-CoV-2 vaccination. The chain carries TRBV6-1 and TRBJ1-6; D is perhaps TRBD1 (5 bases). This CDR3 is CASCQGWNSPLHF. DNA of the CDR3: TGTGCCAGCTGTCAGGGATGGAATTCACCCCTCCACTTT.